The 20 T cell receptor beta chains reported below all come from one sample, sequenced in a study of human thymus T cells. Clones were sequenced by immunoSEQ multiplex PCR, and TCRdb holds only the in-frame ones, with some missing. The repertoire has 40,000 to 55,000 clones, about 94% of them found once; the top ten carry 0.095% to 0.15%. Material: blood. Receptors were obtained from a boy under three years old with a congenital heart defect but otherwise immunologically healthy.

DNA for the CDR3: TGTGCCAGCACCCTAGGCTACGAGCAGTACTTC. Its protein is CASTLGYEQYF. V usage is TRBV6-5 and J usage is TRBJ2-7, with D unresolved. Trimming shortened V by 7 bases and J by 3 bases, and 7 bases separated the two germline ends. CDR3 length: 11 residues. From germline, CDR1 is MNHEY and CDR2 SVGAGI.

The chain is built from TRBV7-2 and TRBJ2-5; 10 bases align to TRBD1. The CDR3 is 17 residues long. After removal of 3 bases from V and 5 bases from J, the junction contained 12 bases not matched to a gene. Germline-derived CDR1 and CDR2 are SGHTA and FQGNSA. DNA of the CDR3: TGTGCCAGCAGCTTCTCCGGACAGGGGGGATCGAGGGAGACCCAGTACTTC. It codes for CASSFSGQGGSRETQYF.

The chain couples TRBV5-1 to TRBJ2-7; no clear D gene. Germline lookup yields CDR1 SGHRS and CDR2 YFSETQ. The V gene lost 2 bases and the J gene lost 0 bases, with 6 bases spanning the gap. The CDR3 consists of 13 residues. The CDR3 here is CASSFGSSYEQYF. Here the CDR3 DNA reads TGCGCCAGCAGCTTCGGCAGCTCCTACGAGCAGTACTTC.

This chain joins TRBV7-2 and TRBJ2-3, with 9 bases that match TRBD2. The CDR3 extends over 16 amino acids. The V gene's germline CDR1 is SGHTA and CDR2 FQGNSA. V shed 5 bases and J 1 base; nucleotides not matched to a gene: 7. CDR3 DNA sequence: TGTGCCAGCAGCCAGCAAAGCGGGGGGCGCACAGATACGCAGTATTTT. This translates into CASSQQSGGRTDTQYF. Supplemented by reference TRBV7-2 and TRBJ2-3, the full variable domain reads GAGVSQSPSNKVTEKGKDVELRCDPISGHTALYWYRQSLGQGLEFLIYFQGNSAPDKSGLPSDRFSAERTGGSVSTLTIQRTQQEDSAVYLCASSQQSGGRTDTQYFGPGTRLTVL.

The CDR3 DNA sequence: TGCGCCAGCAGTGAGTCCACCCTTTATGGCTACACCTTC. It translates to CASSESTLYGYTF. The rearrangement uses TRBV10-2 and TRBJ1-2; D is ambiguous. The CDR3 runs to 13 residues. V shed 0 bases and J shed 5 bases, with 7 bases lying between them. Germline V gives CDR1 WSHSY, CDR2 SAAADI.

This clone was counted a few times. V and J are TRBV5-1 and TRBJ2-7; D is unresolved. The CDR3 is made up of 9 amino acids. Trimming left V 9 bases short and J 6 bases short, with 7 bases between. CDR1 and CDR2 from the germline V gene are SGHRS and YFSETQ. For the CDR3, the DNA is TGCGCCACCGCCAGCGAGCAGTACTTC. It translates to CATASEQYF.

This clone was detected only once. The V call is TRBV11-2, the J call TRBJ2-7; no firm D call. Trimming left V 3 bases short and J 7 bases short, with 13 bases between. The V gene's germline CDR1 is SGHAT and CDR2 FQNNGV. The CDR3 covers 13 residues. CDR3 in DNA: TGTGCCAGCAGCTTTCAGGTATCCGGGGAGCAGTACTTC. Protein sequence: CASSFQVSGEQYF.

This chain links TRBV19 with TRBJ1-2, with a weak D call TRBD1 (6 bases). The CDR3 totals 13 residues. Per germline, CDR1 LNHDA and CDR2 SQIVND (reference sequence). The ends were cut back, 9 bases at V and 4 bases at J, with 15 bases in the middle. The CDR3 sequence is CARSQGIFYGYTF. CDR3 DNA sequence: TGTGCCAGGTCACAGGGTATTTTCTATGGCTACACCTTC.

The J gene is TRBJ2-5, the V gene TRBV5-1; perhaps TRBD1 as D (6 bases). The CDR3 is 14 residues long. Germline CDR1 reads SGHRS; CDR2 reads YFSETQ. V shed 0 bases and J shed 4 bases, with 10 bases lying between them. The CDR3 DNA reads TGCGCCAGCAGCTTGGAGGGGGTTCGAGAGACCCAGTACTTC. Encoded protein: CASSLEGVRETQYF.

This chain connects TRBV7-9 to TRBJ2-5; D may match TRBD1 or TRBD2 (6 bases each). The germline V gene encodes CDR1 SEHNR and CDR2 FQNEAQ (reference sequence). Trimming removed 1 base at V and 1 base at J, with 10 bases between. The CDR3 totals 15 residues. In DNA form, the CDR3 reads TGTGCCAGCAGCTTAGTTACGGGGGCCCAAGAGACCCAGTACTTC. It is translated as CASSLVTGAQETQYF. Combining the CDR3 with reference TRBV7-9 and TRBJ2-5 gives the whole variable domain DTGVSQNPRHKITKRGQNVTFRCDPISEHNRLYWYRQTLGQGPEFLTYFQNEAQLEKSRLLSDRFSAERPKGSFSTLEIQRTEQGDSAMYLCASSLVTGAQETQYFGPGTRLLVL.

V gene TRBV2 combines with J gene TRBJ2-1; possibly TRBD1 for D (6 bases). Trimming removed 5 bases from V and 2 bases from J, with 7 bases in between. Per the germline V gene, CDR1 is SNHLY and CDR2 is FYNNEI. The CDR3 contains 13 residues. Here the CDR3 reads CASSRDTYNEQFF. DNA for the CDR3: TGTGCCAGCAGTAGGGACACCTACAATGAGCAGTTCTTC.

Only a few counts were recorded for this clone. This chain joins TRBV9 and TRBJ1-1; perhaps TRBD1 as D (6 bases). In germline, CDR1 is SGDLS, CDR2 YYNGEE. The CDR3 consists of 13 residues. V lost 0 bases, J lost 3 bases, and 6 bases lay in between. The CDR3 loop reads CASSVDRDTEAFF. The CDR3 DNA sequence: TGTGCCAGCAGCGTAGACAGGGACACTGAAGCTTTCTTT.

The chain is built from TRBV2 and TRBJ2-1, with 13 positions matching TRBD2. Trimming removed 1 base from V and 5 bases from J; junction bases left unmatched: 5. The length of the CDR3 is 17 residues. The germline gives CDR1 SNHLY, CDR2 FYNNEI. CDR3 loop: CASSEDELAGGNNEQFF. CDR3 DNA: TGTGCCAGCAGTGAAGATGAACTAGCGGGGGGGAACAATGAGCAGTTCTTC.

This chain links TRBV19 with TRBJ2-1; 13 bases are a match to TRBD2. CDR1 is LNHDA, CDR2 SQIVND, per germline (reference sequence). J was trimmed by 8 bases and V by 8 bases; bases with no gene match: 0. CDR3 length: 12 residues. The CDR3 DNA is TGTGCCAGTGGACTAGCGGGGGATGAGCAGTTCTTC. It yields the protein CASGLAGDEQFF.

The rearrangement joins TRBV6-5 to TRBJ1-1; 7 bases are a match to TRBD1. The CDR3 totals 14 residues. Germline values: CDR1 MNHEY, CDR2 SVGAGI. V trimming: 6 bases; J trimming: 3 bases; junction bases outside the gene matches: 7. In nucleotides, the CDR3 is TGTGCCAGCAGCTACAGGGGAACTGACACTGAAGCTTTCTTT. It specifies CASSYRGTDTEAFF.

The V and J genes are TRBV10-3 and TRBJ2-3, with D possibly TRBD1 on 6 matching bases. CDR1 and CDR2 (germline): ENHRY, SYGVKD. V was shortened by 4 bases and J by 1 base, with 9 bases between the two germline ends. The CDR3 has 14 amino acids. The CDR3 bases are TGTGCCATCAGTGGCTCAGGGGGCACAGATACGCAGTATTTT. As protein: CAISGSGGTDTQYF.

This chain links TRBV4-1 with TRBJ1-5; 8 positions match TRBD1. The length of the CDR3 is 17 residues. V was pared by 2 bases and J by 4 bases, with 10 bases of the junction left unmatched. Germline CDR1 MGHRA, CDR2 YSYEKL. CDR3 in amino acids: CASSQSSRTGYNQPQHF. Written as DNA, the CDR3 is TGCGCCAGCAGCCAAAGCAGCAGGACAGGGTATAATCAGCCCCAGCATTTT.

J is TRBJ2-7 and V is TRBV10-1; D remains ambiguous. In germline, CDR1 is WNHNN, CDR2 SYGVQD (reference sequence). Trimming removed 1 base from V and 4 bases from J, with 8 bases in between. The CDR3 runs to 13 residues. This CDR3 reads CASSEYKGYEQYF. CDR3 nucleotides: TGCGCCAGCAGTGAGTATAAGGGTTACGAGCAGTACTTC.

This sequence joins TRBV28 and TRBJ2-3, with D tentatively TRBD1 (5 bases). The CDR3 runs 14 residues. The ends were cut back, 3 bases at V and 0 bases at J, with 7 bases in the middle. The germline V gene has CDR1 MDHEN and CDR2 SYDVKM. CDR3 in DNA: TGTGCCAGCAGTTTGTACAGGAGCACAGATACGCAGTATTTT. The encoded protein is CASSLYRSTDTQYF.

The chain couples TRBV6-9 to TRBJ2-7, with TRBD1 matching over 9 bases. Germline values: CDR1 MNHGY, CDR2 SVAAGI. This CDR3 has 14 amino acids. After removal of 6 bases from V and 2 bases from J, the junction contained 5 bases not matched to a gene. CDR3 nucleotides: TGTGCCAGCAGCCGGACAGGGGTCCCCTACGAGCAGTACTTC. This gives the protein CASSRTGVPYEQYF.